This is a list of T cell receptor beta chains from one sample in a study of blood T cell repertoires in COVID-19. Data came from immunoSEQ multiplex PCR; TCRdb stores just in-frame clones and leaves some out. The table has roughly 180,000 clones, 80% seen once. The material sequenced was PBMCs or T cells enriched from blood (not recorded which). These receptors were taken from a man aged 55 to 69 who had been exposed to COVID-19. CDR3s include the opening cysteine and the closing phenylalanine or tryptophan. The D gene is left open where the match is weak. Some rows have no size entry. The others give once, few or many, or a class for an expanded clone.

v_call,j_call,clone_size,d_call,cdr3_nt,cdr3_aa
TRBV24-1,TRBJ1-1,few,-,TGTGCCACCAGTGATTCAGGGGTCCACCGCACTGAAGCTTTCTTT,CATSDSGVHRTEAFF
TRBV30,TRBJ1-4,-,-,TGTGCCTGGACGGACAGAATTAATGAAAAACTGTTTTTT,CAWTDRINEKLFF
TRBV24-1,TRBJ1-5,-,-,TGTGCCACCAGTGATTCACAGGGAAGCAATCAGCCCCAGCATTTT,CATSDSQGSNQPQHF
TRBV6-5,TRBJ2-3,once,TRBD2,TGTGCCAGCAGTCTAGCGGGAGGGCCATCAGATACGCAGTATTTT,CASSLAGGPSDTQYF
TRBV7-8,TRBJ2-3,-,TRBD2,TGTGCCAGCAGCTTAGCGATACTAGCGGGGTCCTTTAGCACAGATACGCAGTATTTT,CASSLAILAGSFSTDTQYF
TRBV18,TRBJ2-7,-,-,TGTGCCAGCTCACCAGGCAGTTACGAGCAGTACTTC,CASSPGSYEQYF
TRBV7-2,TRBJ2-5,-,TRBD2,TGTGCCAGCAGCTTGTTTGGCGGGGGGCAAGAGACCCAGTACTTC,CASSLFGGGQETQYF
TRBV6-1,TRBJ1-2,-,TRBD1,TGTGCCAGCAGTGAAGCGGTCAGGGGGTGGGGCTACACCTTC,CASSEAVRGWGYTF
TRBV6-5,TRBJ2-1,-,TRBD1,TGTGCCAGCAGCCGGGACAGGGGAAGCAATGAGCAGTTCTTC,CASSRDRGSNEQFF
TRBV7-3,TRBJ2-3,-,TRBD2,TGTGCCAGCAGCTTAGGGGCGGGAGTCAACACAGATACGCAGTATTTT,CASSLGAGVNTDTQYF
TRBV5-1,TRBJ2-2,-,TRBD2,TGCGCCAGCACCACTAGCGCAGCGAACACCGGGGAGCTGTTTTTT,CASTTSAANTGELFF
TRBV7-2,TRBJ2-1,-,-,TGTGCCAGCAGCTTAAAGACGGGAGCTTACAATGAGCAGTTCTTC,CASSLKTGAYNEQFF
TRBV9,TRBJ2-3,-,TRBD2,TGTGCCATGCGTGCTGAAGGCGGGAGGGCCGGGGCAGATACGCAGTATTTT,CAMRAEGGRAGADTQYF
TRBV5-1,TRBJ1-1,-,-,TGCGCCAGCAGCTTTAGGGGGAACACTGAAGCTTTCTTT,CASSFRGNTEAFF
TRBV29-1,TRBJ1-1,-,TRBD1,TGCAGCGTGGGGACAGGGTTGTTCACTGAAGCTTTCTTT,CSVGTGLFTEAFF
TRBV28,TRBJ1-2,-,-,TGTGCCAGCATCACCGGGGGGGGGCATGGCTACACCTTC,CASITGGGHGYTF
TRBV4-1,TRBJ2-3,-,TRBD2,TGCGCCAGCAGCGCGGGATTAAGCGGGAGAGTAGATACGCAGTATTTT,CASSAGLSGRVDTQYF
TRBV28,TRBJ1-1,-,-,TGTGCCAGCAGCCACGGGGGAACTGAAGCTTTCTTT,CASSHGGTEAFF
TRBV27,TRBJ1-1,-,-,TGTGCCAGCCTAACGAACACTGAAGCTTTCTTT,CASLTNTEAFF
TRBV6-5,TRBJ1-6,-,-,TGTGCCAGCAGGATTACAGGAGTCAATTCACCCCTCCACTTT,CASRITGVNSPLHF
TRBV15,TRBJ2-1,many,-,TGTGCCACCAGCACCTTAGCTGAGCAGTTCTTC,CATSTLAEQFF
TRBV7-3,TRBJ1-2,many,-,TGTGCCAGCAGCTTACTGTCGGGCTACACCTTC,CASSLLSGYTF
TRBV19,TRBJ2-5,-,TRBD2,TGTGCCAGTAGTATAGAACTAGCGGGAGGGGCGGCTTTTTCCCGCCAAGAGACCCAGTACTTC,CASSIELAGGAAFSRQETQYF
TRBV28,TRBJ2-2,-,TRBD2,TGTGCCAGCAGTTTATTGACTAGCGGGAGAGTTACCGGGGAGCTGTTTTTT,CASSLLTSGRVTGELFF
TRBV11-2,TRBJ2-6,-,TRBD2,TGTGCCAGCAGCCGAGGACTAGCGGGGAGCTCTGGGGCCAACGTCCTGACTTTC,CASSRGLAGSSGANVLTF
TRBV11-2,TRBJ2-1,-,TRBD1,TGTGCCAGCAGCTTCCCGCCGACAGGGATCGACAATGAGCAGTTCTTC,CASSFPPTGIDNEQFF
TRBV19,TRBJ2-7,-,TRBD1,TGTGCCAGTAGTTTAAGGACAGGGAGGCCCTACGAGCAGTACTTC,CASSLRTGRPYEQYF
TRBV5-1,TRBJ2-3,-,TRBD1,TGCGCCAGCAGCCCACAGACAGGGGGCGTAGCTCGGGATACGCAGTATTTT,CASSPQTGGVARDTQYF
TRBV27,TRBJ2-1,few,-,TGTGCCAGCAGTTTAGCGGGACTCGGTATTGCCTACAATGAGCAGTTCTTC,CASSLAGLGIAYNEQFF
TRBV5-4,TRBJ1-5,-,-,TGTGCCAGCAGCTCTGAGGTCAATCAGCCCCAGCATTTT,CASSSEVNQPQHF
TRBV28,TRBJ2-7,-,-,TGTGCCAGCAGAAGGGGCGGTGCCTACGAGCAGTACTTC,CASRRGGAYEQYF
TRBV5-6,TRBJ2-2,medium-sized,TRBD1,TGTGCCAGCAGCTATCGACAGGGGATTGACACCGGGGAGCTGTTTTTT,CASSYRQGIDTGELFF
TRBV28,TRBJ2-3,-,-,TGTGCCAGCAGTTTAGGACTAACCACAGATACGCAGTATTTT,CASSLGLTTDTQYF
TRBV4-1,TRBJ2-7,-,TRBD2,TGCGCCAGCAGTCCGATGCTGACTAGCGCTGGCGAGCAGTACTTC,CASSPMLTSAGEQYF
TRBV6-5,TRBJ1-1,-,TRBD1,TGTGCCAGCAGGCTAAGACAGGGATCTATCTCTGAAGCTTTCTTT,CASRLRQGSISEAFF
TRBV19,TRBJ1-5,-,TRBD1,TGTGCCAGTAACCGGGACAGGGTTGGGCAGCCCCAGCATTTT,CASNRDRVGQPQHF
TRBV5-8,TRBJ2-5,-,-,TGTGCCAGCAGCTCGGGCCGGAGGGTCTTTGAGACCCAGTACTTC,CASSSGRRVFETQYF
TRBV6-2/TRBV6-3,TRBJ2-3,-,-,TGTGCCAGCAGTTACCACGATCCTCAACTGCAGTATTTT,CASSYHDPQLQYF
TRBV23-1,TRBJ2-7,few,-,TGCGCCAGCAGTCAATCGGCACTAGGCTTCTACGAGCAGTACTTC,CASSQSALGFYEQYF
TRBV30,TRBJ2-7,-,TRBD2,TGTGCCTGGACCGGGGGGACCTACGAGCAGTACTTC,CAWTGGTYEQYF
TRBV7-9,TRBJ2-3,-,TRBD2,TGTGCCAGCAGTTCTAGCGGGAGGAGCGGTGATACGCAGTATTTT,CASSSSGRSGDTQYF
TRBV6-6,TRBJ1-6,-,-,TGTGCCAGCAGTCCAGGGGTGGATAATTCACCCCTCCACTTT,CASSPGVDNSPLHF
TRBV12-3/TRBV12-4,TRBJ1-1,-,-,TGTGCCAGCAGTTTGATGGGGGGCACTGAAGCTTTCTTT,CASSLMGGTEAFF
TRBV14,TRBJ1-1,few,TRBD1,TGTGCCAGCAGCCAACGGACAGGAGCGGCCACTGAAGCTTTCTTT,CASSQRTGAATEAFF
TRBV7-2,TRBJ2-4,-,TRBD2,TGTGCCAGCAGCTTGGGAATTAGCGGGAGTGGATCAAACATTCAGTACTTC,CASSLGISGSGSNIQYF
TRBV7-9,TRBJ2-3,once,-,TGTGCCAGCAGCCCTCCCGGGGATACGCAGTATTTT,CASSPPGDTQYF
TRBV2,TRBJ2-3,-,-,TGTGCCAGCAGTGAAAGGGAGTTCCCAAATACGCAGTATTTT,CASSEREFPNTQYF
TRBV5-1,TRBJ2-2,-,-,TGCGCCAGCAGCCCCCTGGGTAGCGGGAACACCGGGGAGCTGTTTTTT,CASSPLGSGNTGELFF
TRBV9,TRBJ1-3,few,TRBD1,TGTGCCAGCAGCGTAGATTTCTGGACAGGGACAGCTTCCGGAAACACCATATATTTT,CASSVDFWTGTASGNTIYF
TRBV27,TRBJ2-5,-,TRBD1,TGTGCCAGCAGTCCACGAAACTACGGGACAGGCAGTTTTGAGACCCAGTACTTC,CASSPRNYGTGSFETQYF
TRBV7-2,TRBJ2-1,-,-,TGTGCCAGCAGCTTACCTACCCTTAGAGAGCAGTTCTTC,CASSLPTLREQFF
TRBV7-9,TRBJ1-2,-,-,TGTGCCAGCAGCGCTGCCCTCTTGACAGGAGGCTACACCTTC,CASSAALLTGGYTF
TRBV12-3/TRBV12-4,TRBJ2-5,-,-,TGTGCCAGCAGTGAACAGCAAGAGACCCAGTACTTC,CASSEQQETQYF
TRBV25-1,TRBJ1-1,-,-,TGTGCCAGCAGCGAATTCGGGGGGAACACTGAAGCTTTCTTT,CASSEFGGNTEAFF
TRBV14,TRBJ1-4,-,-,TGTGCCAGCAGCCAACAGACAGCGCTTAATGAAAAACTGTTTTTT,CASSQQTALNEKLFF